The next 25 T cell receptor beta chains were all read from a single sample in a study of control samples from healthy donors and cancer patients. Sequencing was performed with immunoSEQ multiplex PCR; in TCRdb, only in-frame clones are kept and a portion is missing. The sample records around 160,000 clones, 90% to 95% being singletons. Sequencing used blood. All receptors derive from a man aged 18 to 35 in good health.

The V and J genes are TRBV2 and TRBJ2-3; D is perhaps TRBD2 (5 bases). CDR1 is SNHLY and CDR2 is FYNNEI in the germline V gene. The CDR3 consists of 12 residues. The ends were cut back, 6 bases at V and 6 bases at J, with 10 bases in the middle. The CDR3, as DNA: TGTGCCAGCAGCGGGGAATATGATACGCAGTATTTT. Its translation is CASSGEYDTQYF.

The chain couples TRBV7-9 to TRBJ2-7; no reliable D call. With 3 bases removed from V and 6 bases from J, the gap between germline ends came to 6 bases. This CDR3 has 11 residues. The germline gives CDR1 SEHNR, CDR2 FQNEAQ (reference sequence). CDR3 nucleotide sequence: TGTGCCAGCAGCTTTAATGGCGAGCAGTACTTC. Translating it yields CASSFNGEQYF. Full variable domain (rest looked up from reference TRBV7-9 and TRBJ2-7): DTGVSQNPRHKITKRGQNVTFRCDPISEHNRLYWYRQTLGQGPEFLTYFQNEAQLEKSRLLSDRFSAERPKGSFSTLEIQRTEQGDSAMYLCASSFNGEQYFGPGTRLTVT.

The V gene is TRBV2, the J gene TRBJ1-6; unclear D gene. V lost 3 bases to trimming and J lost 0 bases, with 12 bases between them. Germline V lookup: CDR1 SNHLY, CDR2 FYNNEI. The length of the CDR3 is 17 residues. The CDR3 loop reads CASSDAGKSSYNSPLHF. As DNA, the CDR3 is TGTGCCAGCAGTGACGCCGGGAAAAGCTCCTATAATTCACCCCTCCACTTT.

About this clone: In the same sample, other DNA sequences code for this CDR3. This chain joins TRBV27 and TRBJ1-1, with a possible D match to TRBD1 (5 bases). Deletions cut 2 bases from V and 5 bases from J, with 9 bases between. The CDR3 totals 13 residues. The germline CDR1 and CDR2 sequences are MNHEY and SMNVEV (reference sequence). CDR3 sequence (DNA): TGTGCCAGCAGTTTAAGGGGAGTAACTGAAGCTTTCTTT. Translation gives CASSLRGVTEAFF.

This rearrangement joins TRBV7-3 to TRBJ2-3; 12 nucleotides match TRBD1. The CDR3 is made up of 18 amino acids. The germline V gene has CDR1 SGHTA and CDR2 FQGTGA. The trim removed 4 bases at V and 3 bases at J, leaving 11 bases unmatched. The DNA for the CDR3 is TGTGCCAGCAGCTCCGGGACAGGGGGCGCCTGGAGTACAGATACGCAGTATTTT. Its protein product is CASSSGTGGAWSTDTQYF. The full variable domain, completed using reference TRBV7-3 and TRBJ2-3, is GAGVSQTPSNKVTEKGKYVELRCDPISGHTALYWYRQSLGQGPEFLIYFQGTGAADDSGLPNDRFFAVRPEGSVSTLKIQRTERGDSAVYLCASSSGTGGAWSTDTQYFGPGTRLTVL.

On this clone itself: This sample includes further DNA sequences coding for the same CDR3. This chain joins TRBV7-9 and TRBJ2-3; D remains ambiguous. The CDR3 consists of 12 residues. CDR1 and CDR2 from the germline V gene are SEHNR and FQNEAQ (reference sequence). V dropped 0 bases and J dropped 2 bases, with 0 bases sitting between them. The CDR3 reads CASSLATDTQYF. The DNA of the CDR3 is TGTGCCAGCAGCTTAGCCACAGATACGCAGTATTTT.

V and J are TRBV5-6 and TRBJ1-2; D is uncertain. Germline lookup yields CDR1 SGHDT and CDR2 YYEEEE. The CDR3 spans 13 residues. The V end lost 4 bases, the J end lost 2 bases, and 9 bases lay between the germline ends. Here the CDR3 DNA reads TGTGCCAGCAGCCGGACGGCGAACTATGGCTACACCTTC. Its translation: CASSRTANYGYTF.

The chain recombines TRBV11-1 with TRBJ2-1; D might be TRBD1 or TRBD2, each matching 6 bases. CDR3 size: 16 residues. Germline assignment: CDR1 SGHAT and CDR2 FQDESV (reference sequence). Trimming stripped 0 bases from V and 6 bases from J, with 15 bases between. CDR3: CASSLASRGGRNEQFF. In DNA, the CDR3 is TGTGCCAGCAGCTTAGCGAGCAGGGGAGGACGCAATGAGCAGTTCTTC.

The V and J genes are TRBV7-6 and TRBJ1-2, with D perhaps matching TRBD1 (5 bases). V gave up 2 bases and J gave up 6 bases, with 16 bases separating them. The germline V gene encodes CDR1 SGHVS and CDR2 FNYEAQ. The CDR3 runs to 15 residues. The CDR3 sequence: CASSLLESGLDGYTF. CDR3 sequence (DNA): TGTGCCAGCAGCTTACTGGAGTCGGGGCTCGATGGCTACACCTTC.

The V and J genes are TRBV5-1 and TRBJ1-4; the match to TRBD1 covers 8 bases. Germline V gene lookup returns CDR1 SGHRS and CDR2 YFSETQ. J lost 3 bases, V lost 2 bases, and 9 bases had no gene match. The CDR3 consists of 17 residues. CDR3 DNA sequence: TGCGCCAGCAGCTTAGACCCGGACAGGGCAGCTAATGAAAAACTGTTTTTT. The encoded protein is CASSLDPDRAANEKLFF. The whole variable domain, remainder taken from reference TRBV5-1 and TRBJ1-4, is KAGVTQTPRYLIKTRGQQVTLSCSPISGHRSVSWYQQTPGQGLQFLFEYFSETQRNKGNFPGRFSGRQFSNSRSEMNVSTLELGDSALYLCASSLDPDRAANEKLFFGSGTQLSVL.

The CDR3 loop is CASSSAAGTNEKLFF. The CDR3, as DNA: TGTGCCAGCAGCTCTGCAGCGGGAACTAATGAAAAACTGTTTTTT. The genes are TRBV7-9 and TRBJ1-4; no clear D gene. Trimming shortened V by 4 bases and J by 1 base, and 10 bases separated the two germline ends. From germline, CDR1 is SEHNR and CDR2 FQNEAQ (reference sequence). CDR3 size: 15 residues. The full variable domain, in which reference TRBV7-9 and TRBJ1-4 provide the parts outside the CDR3, is DTGVSQNPRHKITKRGQNVTFRCDPISEHNRLYWYRQTLGQGPEFLTYFQNEAQLEKSRLLSDRFSAERPKGSFSTLEIQRTEQGDSAMYLCASSSAAGTNEKLFFGSGTQLSVL.

V usage is TRBV27 and J usage is TRBJ1-2; D is ambiguous. Germline V gives CDR1 MNHEY, CDR2 SMNVEV (reference sequence). The CDR3 has 11 amino acids. V was shortened by 6 bases and J by 8 bases, with 10 bases between the two germline ends. CDR3 protein: CASSGSRGYTF. CDR3 sequence (DNA): TGTGCCAGCAGCGGTTCGAGGGGCTACACCTTC.

The chain combines TRBV10-3 with TRBJ2-3; D is unresolved. The CDR3 has 15 amino acids. The V end was cut by 6 bases, the J end by 6 bases, with 19 bases between. Germline CDR1 reads ENHRY; CDR2 reads SYGVKD. In DNA form, the CDR3 reads TGTGCCATCAGCCTGGGCATTGCATCGGGCGATACGCAGTATTTT. Residues: CAISLGIASGDTQYF.

The DNA of the CDR3 is TGTGCCAGCAGCTTACAAGGAACAGAGACCCAGTACTTC. Its translation: CASSLQGTETQYF. The chain combines TRBV11-2 with TRBJ2-5, with D hard to call. CDR3 length equals 13 residues. Germline-derived CDR1 and CDR2 are SGHAT and FQNNGV. Deletions cut 2 bases from V and 4 bases from J, with 8 bases between. The full variable domain, completed using reference TRBV11-2 and TRBJ2-5, is EAGVAQSPRYKIIEKRQSVAFWCNPISGHATLYWYQQILGQGPKLLIQFQNNGVVDDSQLPKDRFSAERLKGVDSTLKIQPAKLEDSAVYLCASSLQGTETQYFGPGTRLLVL.

The rearrangement uses TRBV30 and TRBJ1-1; TRBD1 is a possible D gene (5 bases). CDR1 and CDR2 (germline): GTSNPN, SVGIG (reference sequence). CDR3 length: 12 amino acids. The V end lost 2 bases, the J end lost 3 bases, and 7 bases lay between the germline ends. The CDR3: CAWSPGYTEAFF. CDR3 nucleotides: TGTGCCTGGAGTCCAGGGTACACTGAAGCTTTCTTT.

The chain uses TRBV5-4 and TRBJ2-5; maybe TRBD2 (5 bases). V was pared by 0 bases and J by 6 bases, with 15 bases between. This CDR3 has 15 amino acids. Germline CDR1 reads SGHNT; CDR2 reads YYREEE (reference sequence). This CDR3 is CASSLVGGGSQTQYF. The CDR3 DNA sequence: TGTGCCAGCAGCTTGGTCGGAGGCGGCAGCCAGACCCAGTACTTC.

The rearrangement links TRBV5-1 to TRBJ2-7; 8 bases match TRBD2. CDR1 and CDR2 (germline): SGHRS, YFSETQ. The CDR3 length is 16 residues. Trimming at V came to 1 base and at J to 2 bases, leaving 8 bases not matched to a gene. The CDR3: CASSLTRSGRPYEQYF. The CDR3 nucleotides read TGCGCCAGCAGCTTGACCAGAAGCGGGAGACCCTACGAGCAGTACTTC.

V usage is TRBV28 and J usage is TRBJ2-7; D gene unclear. V was trimmed by 8 bases and J by 5 bases, leaving 7 bases between them. Per the germline V gene, CDR1 is MDHEN and CDR2 is SYDVKM. This CDR3 spans 10 amino acids. This CDR3 reads CASADNEQYF. CDR3 coding DNA: TGTGCCAGCGCAGACAACGAGCAGTACTTC.

The chain joins TRBV7-2 to TRBJ2-5; unclear D gene. CDR1 and CDR2 (germline): SGHTA, FQGNSA. CDR3 size: 15 residues. V lost 1 base and J lost 4, with 13 bases in between. CDR3 sequence: CASSLGQRIRETQYF. The CDR3 nucleotides are TGTGCCAGCAGCTTAGGGCAGAGGATACGAGAGACCCAGTACTTC.

The V and J genes are TRBV3-1 (or the pseudogene TRBV3-2) and TRBJ2-1; D call uncertain. This CDR3 contains 15 residues. The germline gives CDR1 LGHDT, CDR2 YNNKEL (reference sequence). Trimming took off 4 bases at V and 0 bases at J, with 10 bases between the two ends. The CDR3 DNA is TGTGCCAGCAGCCTCTACTTCGACTCCTACAATGAGCAGTTCTTC. As protein: CASSLYFDSYNEQFF.

As concerns this clone: The sample carries other DNA sequences with the same CDR3. The chain combines TRBV27 with TRBJ2-7, with D maybe TRBD1 (6 bases). Germline V gene data show CDR1 as MNHEY and CDR2 as SMNVEV (reference sequence). V lost 2 bases and J lost 2, with 10 bases in between. This CDR3 region has 14 residues. The CDR3 loop reads CASSLGQGTYEQYF. DNA of the CDR3: TGTGCCAGCAGTTTAGGGCAGGGGACCTACGAGCAGTACTTC.

V and J are TRBV9 and TRBJ1-3, with no clear D. This CDR3 is 15 amino acids long. The germline CDR1 and CDR2 sequences are SGDLS and YYNGEE. Deletions cut 3 bases from V and 0 bases from J, with 10 bases between. CDR3 DNA sequence: TGTGCCAGCAGCGGGCATATGGCCTCTGGAAACACCATATATTTT. Translated: CASSGHMASGNTIYF.

The chain carries TRBV2 and TRBJ1-6; no clear D gene. Germline assignment: CDR1 SNHLY and CDR2 FYNNEI. The CDR3 totals 15 residues. The V end lost 2 bases, the J end lost 3 bases, and 8 bases lay between the germline ends. CDR3 nucleotide sequence: TGTGCCAGCAGTGAACTGATCCACTATAATTCACCCCTCCACTTT. Translation gives CASSELIHYNSPLHF.

The chain employs TRBV6-4 and TRBJ1-2, with D possibly being TRBD1 (6 bases). V was clipped by 3 bases and J by 4 bases, with 9 bases between them. There are 13 residues in the CDR3. Looked up from germline, CDR1 is MRHNA and CDR2 is SNTAGT. The CDR3 DNA is TGTGCCAGCAGTGATGACAGGCGCTATGGCTACACCTTC. It is translated as CASSDDRRYGYTF.

The rearrangement joins TRBV28 to TRBJ2-3; no clear D gene. The CDR3 has 15 amino acids. Deletions cut 4 bases from V and 2 bases from J, with 13 bases between. Per the germline V gene, CDR1 is MDHEN and CDR2 is SYDVKM. The CDR3 DNA reads TGTGCCAGCAGTTCGATCACCTTTCCCACAGATACGCAGTATTTT. Protein product: CASSSITFPTDTQYF.